The table lists the clone carrying this TCR beta chain with many counts. Germline loops: CDR1 KGHSH, CDR2 LQKENI. CDR3 length: 14 residues. V was trimmed by 6 bases and J by 5 bases, leaving 13 bases between them. Specified time point: sample taken at primary tumor resection. Donors were approximately 70 untreated early-stage non-small cell lung cancer patients. No cells were sorted before sequencing. The whole RNA sequenced was extracted from tumor, nontumor lung or frozen PBMC. MiXCR, applied by TCRdb to the 5' RACE reads, yields one record per CDR3 protein. The sample shows about 22,000 distinct CDR3 sequences, over 4.5% of them seen only once. These data originate in a study of spatial heterogeneity in lung cancer. About the research overall: Detection consistently captured more beta-chain sequences than alpha-chain sequences. Unique TCR and UMI combinations averaged more than ten appearances each in raw reads.

This sequence was found in a male donor with early-stage non-small cell lung cancer. The rearrangement uses TRBV18 and TRBJ2-2, with D perhaps matching TRBD2 (6 bases). Sequencing was performed on PBMCs, taken at surgery. The CDR3 reads CASSGLEGTGELFF. The CDR3, as DNA: TGTGCCAGCTCTGGACTGGAGGGGACCGGGGAGCTGTTTTTT.